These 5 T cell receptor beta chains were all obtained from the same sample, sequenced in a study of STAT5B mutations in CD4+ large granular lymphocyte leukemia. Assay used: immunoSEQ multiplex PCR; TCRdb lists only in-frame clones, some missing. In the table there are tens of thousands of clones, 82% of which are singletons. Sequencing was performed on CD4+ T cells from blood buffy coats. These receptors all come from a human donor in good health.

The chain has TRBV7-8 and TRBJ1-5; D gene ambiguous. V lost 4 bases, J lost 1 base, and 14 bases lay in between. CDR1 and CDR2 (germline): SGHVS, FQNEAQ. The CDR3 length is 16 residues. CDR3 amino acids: CASSSGRVDSNQPQHF. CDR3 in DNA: TGTGCCAGCAGCTCCGGCCGAGTGGACAGCAATCAGCCCCAGCATTTT.

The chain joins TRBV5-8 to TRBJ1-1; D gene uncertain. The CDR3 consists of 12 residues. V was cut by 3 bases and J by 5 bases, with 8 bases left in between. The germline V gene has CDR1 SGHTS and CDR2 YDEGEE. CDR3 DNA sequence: TGTGCCAGCAGCTCGCGGCCGACTGAAGCTTTCTTT. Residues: CASSSRPTEAFF.

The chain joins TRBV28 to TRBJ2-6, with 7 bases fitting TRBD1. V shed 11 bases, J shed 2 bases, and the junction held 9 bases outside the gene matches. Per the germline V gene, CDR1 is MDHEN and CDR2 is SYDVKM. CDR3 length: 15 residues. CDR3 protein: CASAGTAPGANVLTF. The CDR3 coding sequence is TGTGCCTCGGCCGGGACAGCCCCTGGGGCCAACGTCCTGACTTTC.

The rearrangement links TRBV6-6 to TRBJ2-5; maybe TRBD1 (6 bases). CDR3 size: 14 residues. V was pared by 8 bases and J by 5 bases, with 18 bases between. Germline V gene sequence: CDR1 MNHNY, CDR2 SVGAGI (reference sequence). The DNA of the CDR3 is TGTGCCAGCCAGAGGGGTGACAGGCAGGAGACCCAGTACTTC. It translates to CASQRGDRQETQYF.

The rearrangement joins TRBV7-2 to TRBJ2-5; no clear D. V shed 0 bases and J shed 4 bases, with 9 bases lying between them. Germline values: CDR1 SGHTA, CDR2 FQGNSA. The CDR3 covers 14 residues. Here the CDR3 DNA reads TGTGCCAGCAGCTTAGCGAAACTCGCAGAGACCCAGTACTTC. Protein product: CASSLAKLAETQYF.